Below are 11 T cell receptor beta chains sequenced from a single sample in a study of technical replicates of blood from a few donors. Data came from immunoSEQ multiplex PCR; TCRdb stores just in-frame clones and leaves some out. The sample has more than 80,000 clones, roughly 96% seen once. The sequenced sample was T cells isolated from PBMCs. All receptors derive from a human donor in good health.

This sequence joins TRBV28 and TRBJ2-7; 12 bases agree with TRBD1. Germline V CDR1 and CDR2: MDHEN, SYDVKM. The CDR3 sequence is 14 residues long. Trimming at V came to 5 bases and at J to 5 bases, leaving 4 bases not matched to a gene. The CDR3 DNA is TGTGCCAGCAGTAGGGACAGGGGGCTCGACGAGCAGTACTTC. The encoded protein is CASSRDRGLDEQYF.

The V gene is TRBV9, the J gene TRBJ2-1, with a tentative D call TRBD2 (6 bases). V lost 4 bases to trimming and J lost 9 bases, with 23 bases between them. Germline V gives CDR1 SGDLS, CDR2 YYNGEE. This CDR3 comprises 16 residues. The CDR3 nucleotides read TGTGCCAGCAGCCCCGGCCCCAGCGGCATGGGGGGTGAGCAGTTCTTC. This sequence encodes CASSPGPSGMGGEQFF.

The chain combines TRBV7-8 with TRBJ2-3; possibly TRBD2 for D (5 bases). This CDR3 has 17 residues. Germline V lookup: CDR1 SGHVS, CDR2 FQNEAQ. V shed 4 bases and J shed 3 bases, with 20 bases lying between them. CDR3 coding DNA: TGTGCCAGCAGCTCACTCTTCGTCGGGGATCGGACAGATACGCAGTATTTT. It encodes CASSSLFVGDRTDTQYF.

The genes are TRBV9 and TRBJ1-1; a weak D match, TRBD1 (5 bases). Germline CDR1 is SGDLS and CDR2 is YYNGEE. V was pared by 0 bases and J by 1 base, with 10 bases between. There are 15 residues in the CDR3. In DNA form, the CDR3 reads TGTGCCAGCAGCGTAGCTCTACAGGAGAACACTGAAGCTTTCTTT. Its translation: CASSVALQENTEAFF.

The chain carries TRBV11-2 and TRBJ1-2; maybe TRBD1 (6 bases). Germline CDR1 reads SGHAT; CDR2 reads FQNNGV. V lost 5 bases and J lost 4, with 11 bases in between. The CDR3 length is 13 residues. The CDR3: CASSGGQFYGYTF. CDR3 bases: TGTGCCAGCAGCGGAGGACAGTTCTATGGCTACACCTTC. Combining the CDR3 with reference TRBV11-2 and TRBJ1-2 gives the whole variable domain EAGVAQSPRYKIIEKRQSVAFWCNPISGHATLYWYQQILGQGPKLLIQFQNNGVVDDSQLPKDRFSAERLKGVDSTLKIQPAKLEDSAVYLCASSGGQFYGYTFGSGTRLTVV.

V usage is TRBV28 and J usage is TRBJ1-1; tentatively, D is TRBD1 (5 bases). The CDR3 covers 17 residues. V was cut by 5 bases and J by 2 bases, with 21 bases left in between. Germline V gene data show CDR1 as MDHEN and CDR2 as SYDVKM. CDR3 DNA sequence: TGTGCCAGCAGTCCCCTTCTGGTGACAGACTCCAACACTGAAGCTTTCTTT. This codes for CASSPLLVTDSNTEAFF.

This chain links TRBV21-1 with TRBJ1-4; the table's D call, TRBD1, was not checked against the DNA. TRBV21-1 is termed a pseudogene. The CDR3 totals 16 residues. CDR3 in DNA: TGTGCCAGCAGCAACAGGTCTAATGGGACTAATGAAAAACTGTTTTTT. Residues: CASSNRSNGTNEKLFF.

The chain carries TRBV10-2 and TRBJ1-1; D remains unclear. Germline-derived CDR1 and CDR2 are WSHSY and SAAADI. V was cut by 0 bases and J by 8 bases, with 10 bases left in between. The length of the CDR3 is 13 residues. The CDR3: CASSESSGWEAFF. CDR3 DNA: TGCGCCAGCAGTGAGTCCTCGGGGTGGGAAGCTTTCTTT.

The chain has TRBV19 and TRBJ1-2; D unresolved. The germline CDR1 and CDR2 sequences are LNHDA and SQIVND (reference sequence). Trimming took 1 base from V and 6 from J, leaving 6 bases between them. The CDR3 covers 12 residues. The CDR3 sequence: CASSIAHDGYTF. CDR3 sequence (DNA): TGTGCCAGTAGTATAGCACATGATGGCTACACCTTC.

The chain employs TRBV2 and TRBJ2-1; 11 bases align to TRBD1. Per germline, CDR1 SNHLY and CDR2 FYNNEI. The CDR3 spans 11 residues. J gave up 14 bases and V 11 bases, and 8 bases lay outside the gene matches. CDR3 residues: CAGGQGGSEFF. The CDR3 DNA reads TGTGCCGGGGGACAGGGGGGCTCGGAGTTCTTC.

This clone has just one count. This rearrangement joins TRBV9 to TRBJ1-1; D possibly corresponds to TRBD1 (5 bases). V was pared by 0 bases and J by 3 bases, with 15 bases between. The CDR3 extends over 16 amino acids. Germline CDR1 reads SGDLS; CDR2 reads YYNGEE. CDR3 bases: TGTGCCAGCAGCGTAGCGGCTGGGGGGAGCGACACTGAAGCTTTCTTT. Translating it yields CASSVAAGGSDTEAFF. The variable domain in full, with the rest retrieved from reference TRBV9 and TRBJ1-1, is DSGVTQTPKHLITATGQRVTLRCSPRSGDLSVYWYQQSLDQGLQFLIQYYNGEERAKGNILERFSAQQFPDLHSELNLSSLELGDSALYFCASSVAAGGSDTEAFFGQGTRLTVV.